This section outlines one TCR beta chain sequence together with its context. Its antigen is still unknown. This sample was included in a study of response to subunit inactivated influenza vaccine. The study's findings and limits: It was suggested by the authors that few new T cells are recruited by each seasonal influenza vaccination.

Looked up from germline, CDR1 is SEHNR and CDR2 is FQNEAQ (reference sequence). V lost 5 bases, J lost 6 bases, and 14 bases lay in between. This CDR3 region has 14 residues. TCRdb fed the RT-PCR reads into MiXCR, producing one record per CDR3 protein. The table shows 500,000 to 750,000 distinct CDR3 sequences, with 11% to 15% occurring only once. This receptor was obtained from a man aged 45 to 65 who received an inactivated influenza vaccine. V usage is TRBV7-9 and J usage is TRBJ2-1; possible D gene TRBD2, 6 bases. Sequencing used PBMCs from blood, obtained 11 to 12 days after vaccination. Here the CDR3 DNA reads TGTGCCAGCAGCGCGGGACTTTCCAGCAATGAGCAGTTCTTC. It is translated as CASSAGLSSNEQFF.